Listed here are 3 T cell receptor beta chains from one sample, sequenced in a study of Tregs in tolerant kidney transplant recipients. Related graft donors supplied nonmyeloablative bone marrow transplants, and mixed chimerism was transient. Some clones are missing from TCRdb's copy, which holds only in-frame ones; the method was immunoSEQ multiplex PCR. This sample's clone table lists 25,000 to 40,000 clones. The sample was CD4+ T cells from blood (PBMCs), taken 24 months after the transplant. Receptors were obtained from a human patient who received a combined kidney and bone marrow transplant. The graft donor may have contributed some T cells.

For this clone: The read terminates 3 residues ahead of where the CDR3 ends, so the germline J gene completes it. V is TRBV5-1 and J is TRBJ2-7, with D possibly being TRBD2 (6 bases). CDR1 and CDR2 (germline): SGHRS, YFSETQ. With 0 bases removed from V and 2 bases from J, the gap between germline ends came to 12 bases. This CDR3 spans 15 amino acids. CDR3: CASSLGWGEPYEQYF. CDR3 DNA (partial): TGCGCCAGCAGCTTGGGGTGGGGGGAACCCTACGAG.

The CDR3 sequence: CASSLGTSGTGETQYF. The DNA read from the CDR3 is TGCGCCAGCAGCTTGGGGACTAGCGGGACGGGGGAGACC. The chain employs TRBV5-1 and TRBJ2-5, with 12 bases fitting TRBD2. The read gets to within 3 residues of the CDR3 end, and the germline J gene fills in the rest. The CDR3 is 16 residues long. With V trimmed by 0 bases and J by 5 bases, 5 bases remained unmatched. Germline V CDR1 and CDR2: SGHRS, YFSETQ. Variable domain in full (rest from reference TRBV5-1 and TRBJ2-5): KAGVTQTPRYLIKTRGQQVTLSCSPISGHRSVSWYQQTPGQGLQFLFEYFSETQRNKGNFPGRFSGRQFSNSRSEMNVSTLELGDSALYLCASSLGTSGTGETQYFGPGTRLLVL.

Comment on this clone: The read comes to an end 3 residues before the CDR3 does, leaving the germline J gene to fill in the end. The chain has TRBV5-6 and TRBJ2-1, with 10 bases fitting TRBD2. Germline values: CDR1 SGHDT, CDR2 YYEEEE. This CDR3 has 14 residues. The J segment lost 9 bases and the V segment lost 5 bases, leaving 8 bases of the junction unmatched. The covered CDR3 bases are TGTGCCAGCAGTTCCTTAGCGGGAGGTAGTGAG. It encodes CASSSLAGGSE. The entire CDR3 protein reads CASSSLAGGSEQFF.